Listed below are T cell receptor beta chains from one sample, sequenced in a study of blood T cell repertoires in COVID-19. The table came from immunoSEQ multiplex PCR; TCRdb's copy has only in-frame clones and leaves some out. The sample lists around 120,000 clones; around 86% were seen once. The sample consisted of peripheral blood. All receptors come from a woman between 70 and 85 years old with acute or convalescent COVID-19. Both conserved end residues are part of each CDR3. Fields, in order: V gene, clone size, CDR3 protein. A row's size may be missing; if present it is once, few, many or a size class.

V: TRBV30; size: NA; CDR3: CAWSVKGGEKLFF
V: TRBV6-5; size: once; CDR3: CASSYRGNTEAFF
V: TRBV5-6; size: NA; CDR3: CASSSGTGLHQPQHF
V: TRBV7-9; size: few; CDR3: CASTPGGYEQYF
V: TRBV10-3; size: NA; CDR3: CAISESKVAGGRTDTQYF
V: TRBV28; size: NA; CDR3: CASSLSDRYNEQFF
V: TRBV2; size: NA; CDR3: CASSETGYNQPQHF
V: TRBV7-6; size: NA; CDR3: CASSLVLAGGPGETQYF
V: TRBV4-1; size: NA; CDR3: CASSHPGTGAQNIQYF
V: TRBV3-1/TRBV3-2; size: once; CDR3: CASSQEISRVAETQYF
V: TRBV6-5; size: few; CDR3: CASRSRGTGNSPLHF
V: TRBV3-1/TRBV3-2; size: NA; CDR3: CASSRHPSYNEQFF
V: TRBV28; size: NA; CDR3: CASSYRYRRGNNEQFF
V: TRBV6-5; size: once; CDR3: CASNPTGGDNEQYF
V: TRBV7-9; size: NA; CDR3: CASSFGTGNQPQHF
V: TRBV9; size: NA; CDR3: CASSVGGGHYNEQFF
V: TRBV28; size: NA; CDR3: CASTSRQGYYGYTF
V: TRBV28; size: NA; CDR3: CASSLWLLAGELNEQFF
V: TRBV3-1/TRBV3-2; size: NA; CDR3: CASSPDTGVNSPLHF
V: TRBV28; size: NA; CDR3: CASSFSRGVYSNQPQHF
V: TRBV18; size: NA; CDR3: CASSQGAPAYEQYF
V: TRBV28; size: NA; CDR3: CASSFDRGRVGEQYF
V: TRBV5-1; size: once; CDR3: CASLRGYQPQHF
V: TRBV30; size: NA; CDR3: CAWSVQQGGSTLHF
V: TRBV29-1; size: NA; CDR3: CSVERGTGGETQYF
V: TRBV23-1; size: NA; CDR3: CATEGSQLAKNIQYF
V: TRBV4-2; size: NA; CDR3: CASSRLEVPSTDTQYF
V: TRBV5-1; size: NA; CDR3: CASSLIQGALYGYTF
V: TRBV24-1; size: NA; CDR3: CATKERRRGEKLFF